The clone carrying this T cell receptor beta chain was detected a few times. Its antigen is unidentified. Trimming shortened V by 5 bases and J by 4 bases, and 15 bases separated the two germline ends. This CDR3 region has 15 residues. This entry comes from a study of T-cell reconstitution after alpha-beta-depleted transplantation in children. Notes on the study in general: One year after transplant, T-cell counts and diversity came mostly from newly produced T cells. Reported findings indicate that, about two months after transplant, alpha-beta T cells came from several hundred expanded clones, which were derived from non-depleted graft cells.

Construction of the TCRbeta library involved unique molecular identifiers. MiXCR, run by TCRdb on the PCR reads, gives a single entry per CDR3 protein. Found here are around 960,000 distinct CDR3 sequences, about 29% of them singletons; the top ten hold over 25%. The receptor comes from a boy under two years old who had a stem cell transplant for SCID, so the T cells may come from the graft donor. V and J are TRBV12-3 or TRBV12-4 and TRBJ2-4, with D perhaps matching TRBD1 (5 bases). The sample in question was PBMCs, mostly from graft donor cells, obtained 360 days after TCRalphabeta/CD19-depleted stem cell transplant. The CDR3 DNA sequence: TGTGCCAGCAGTCCGGACACCCCTCTTAAAAACATTCAGTACTTC. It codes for CASSPDTPLKNIQYF.